A selection of T cell receptor beta chains follows, all from one sample in a study of shared clonotypes between healthy human individuals. The table came from immunoSEQ multiplex PCR; TCRdb's copy has only in-frame clones and leaves some out. The top ten hold over 1.5% of the sample, which has nearly 750,000 clones, just under 75% seen once. Sequenced input: memory CD4+ T cells sorted from blood. These receptor sequences come from a woman aged 25 to 45 in good health. Each CDR3 is given with its conserved first and last residue. The D gene is left open where the match is weak. For some rows the clone size is stated as once, few or many, or as a class when expanded; others skip it.

v_gene	d_gene	j_gene	len	abundance	CDR3nt	CDR3aa
TRBV6-1	NA	TRBJ2-7	13	NA	TGTGCCAGCAGTGAACTTAACAGCTACGAGCAGTACTTC	CASSELNSYEQYF
TRBV4-2	NA	TRBJ2-1	15	once	TGTGCCAGCAGCCAAGATAGGGGGGCCTACAATGAGCAGTTCTTC	CASSQDRGAYNEQFF
TRBV28	TRBD1	TRBJ2-1	17	NA	TGTGCCAGCAGTCCATGGGGCGGGACAGGGGCCCACAATGAGCAGTTCTTC	CASSPWGGTGAHNEQFF
TRBV19	NA	TRBJ2-2	14	NA	TGTGCCAGTAGAGTGGTGCTTGACACCGGGGAGCTGTTTTTT	CASRVVLDTGELFF
TRBV7-2	TRBD2	TRBJ2-7	15	NA	TGTGCCAGCAGCCCCGTACTAGCGGGCACCTACGAGCAGTACTTC	CASSPVLAGTYEQYF
TRBV7-8	NA	TRBJ1-3	16	NA	TGTGCCAGCAGCCCGACCGGGGGGCAGGTTTCGGGCACCATATATTTT	CASSPTGGQVSGTIYF
TRBV6-1	NA	TRBJ1-5	15	NA	TGTGCCAGCAGTGAAGTCCACAGTGTCAATCAGCCCCAGCATTTT	CASSEVHSVNQPQHF
TRBV11-1	TRBD2	TRBJ2-5	15	NA	TGTGCCAGCAGCTCTGGACTAGCGGGAGTATCGGCCCAGTACTTC	CASSSGLAGVSAQYF
TRBV11-2	TRBD1	TRBJ2-2	15	few	TGTGCCAGCAGCTCGACAGGGGTGAACACCGGGGAGCTGTTTTTT	CASSSTGVNTGELFF
TRBV7-9	TRBD2	TRBJ2-3	16	few	TGTGCCAGCAGCCCCGGGGGGGGTAACCCCACAGATACGCAGTATTTT	CASSPGGGNPTDTQYF
TRBV19	NA	TRBJ2-2	17	NA	TGTGCCAGTATCGTGGGCGGTGGCGCAGCGAACACCGGGGAGCTGTTTTTT	CASIVGGGAANTGELFF
TRBV5-6	NA	TRBJ2-6	15	few	TGTGCCAGCAGCTTGATGGGGTCTGGGGCCAACGTCCTGACTTTC	CASSLMGSGANVLTF
TRBV18	TRBD1	TRBJ2-5	16	NA	TGTGCCAGCTCACGACGAGCAGGGGGCGAATTGGAGACCCAGTACTTC	CASSRRAGGELETQYF
TRBV16	NA	TRBJ1-1	12	NA	TGTGCCAGCAGCCCTACAGGGAATGAAGCTTTCTTT	CASSPTGNEAFF
TRBV29-1	NA	TRBJ2-2	14	NA	TGCAGCGTTCGGATACTCTCGAACACCGGGGAGCTGTTTTTT	CSVRILSNTGELFF
TRBV7-2	NA	TRBJ1-4	15	NA	TGTGCCAGCAGCCCCCAGTCGTTGGGGGTTGAAAAACTGTTTTTT	CASSPQSLGVEKLFF
TRBV28	NA	TRBJ2-1	17	few	TGTGCCAGCAGTTTACCCCTGTGGGAGAGGTACCACAATGAGCAGTTCTTC	CASSLPLWERYHNEQFF
TRBV30	TRBD2	TRBJ2-7	13	NA	TGTGCCTGGACCTCGGGACTAACCTACGAGCAGTACTTC	CAWTSGLTYEQYF
TRBV7-2	TRBD1	TRBJ2-7	15	many	TGTGCCAGCAGCTACGCCAGGGACAGACCCTACGAGCAGTACTTC	CASSYARDRPYEQYF
TRBV5-1	TRBD1	TRBJ2-1	14	NA	TGCGCCAGCAGCCTGGGGGACAGGGCAAATGAGCAGTTCTTC	CASSLGDRANEQFF
TRBV4-1	NA	TRBJ2-1	16	many	TGCGCCAGCAGCCAAGTTCGACTAGTCGCCTACAATGAGCAGTTCTTC	CASSQVRLVAYNEQFF
TRBV6-1	TRBD2	TRBJ2-2	14	NA	TGTGCCAGCAGTGGAATCCTAGCGGTCGGGGAGCTGTTTTTT	CASSGILAVGELFF
TRBV4-1	TRBD2	TRBJ2-1	21	NA	TGCGCCAGCAGCCAAGCACCCCCTATAGGTCTGGCGGGAGGCTTCCACAATGAGCAGTTCTTC	CASSQAPPIGLAGGFHNEQFF
TRBV7-3	TRBD2	TRBJ2-1	16	NA	TGTGCCAGCAGCCCCGAGGGTAGCGGGCTCTACAATGAGCAGTTCTTC	CASSPEGSGLYNEQFF
TRBV5-6	NA	TRBJ1-5	17	NA	TGTGCCAGCAGCCCCATAGTTCGTCTTTATAGCAATCAGCCCCAGCATTTT	CASSPIVRLYSNQPQHF
TRBV27	NA	TRBJ1-1	16	NA	TGTGCCAGCAGCATCACACTTTACAATCGGGACACTGAAGCTTTCTTT	CASSITLYNRDTEAFF
TRBV7-8	NA	TRBJ2-3	17	NA	TGTGCCAGCAGCTTAGTCAGGGGCCGATCGAGCACAGATACGCAGTATTTT	CASSLVRGRSSTDTQYF
TRBV28	TRBD1	TRBJ2-7	18	once	TGTGCCAGCAGGCTACAGGGGGCACGGGGGAGGGCCAGCTACGAGCAGTACTTC	CASRLQGARGRASYEQYF
TRBV5-6	TRBD2	TRBJ2-7	16	many	TGTGCCAGCAGATTAAGCGGGAGGGCGCGTTTGTACGAGCAGTACTTC	CASRLSGRARLYEQYF
TRBV7-3	TRBD2	TRBJ2-2	16	few	TGTGCCAGCAGCTTATCACCTAGCGGAAACACCGGGGAGCTGTTTTTT	CASSLSPSGNTGELFF
TRBV4-1	NA	TRBJ2-7	16	NA	TGCGCCAGCAGCCCCCGAATGCAGGGCGGGTCCTACGAGCAGTACTTC	CASSPRMQGGSYEQYF
TRBV14	NA	TRBJ1-1	17	few	TGTGCCAGCAGCCGGAGGGTGGCAGCCATGACGAGCACTGAAGCTTTCTTT	CASSRRVAAMTSTEAFF
TRBV30	NA	TRBJ1-5	13	NA	TGTGCCTGGAGTGTACGGTGGGGCGAGCCCCAGCATTTT	CAWSVRWGEPQHF
TRBV5-1	TRBD2	TRBJ2-1	15	NA	TGCGCCAGCAGCTCTAGCGGGAGGGCCATCAATGAGCAGTTCTTC	CASSSSGRAINEQFF
TRBV7-9	TRBD1	TRBJ1-1	14	few	TGTGCCAGCAGCTTACGGTCCGGGACAGTTGAAGCTTTCTTT	CASSLRSGTVEAFF
TRBV5-8	NA	TRBJ2-2	14	few	TGTGCCAGCAGCTTGAACCTTGACAGGAGGGAGCTGTTTTTT	CASSLNLDRRELFF
TRBV12-5	TRBD1	TRBJ1-1	16	NA	TGTGCTAGTGGTTTGGTAGCAGGGGGCTACAACACTGAAGCTTTCTTT	CASGLVAGGYNTEAFF
TRBV5-1	TRBD2	TRBJ2-1	15	NA	TGCGCCAGCAGCTTGGCCTTACTAGCGGGAGCCGATCAGTTCTTC	CASSLALLAGADQFF
TRBV11-2	NA	TRBJ2-4	14	NA	TGTGCCAGCAGCTTCGGGGTCCTCAAAAACATTCAGTACTTC	CASSFGVLKNIQYF
TRBV6-1	NA	TRBJ2-7	11	NA	TGTGCCAGCAGCCTGGGTTACGAGCAGTACTTC	CASSLGYEQYF
TRBV4-2	NA	TRBJ2-5	14	NA	TGTGCCAGCAGCTTCCGGGACCAACAAGAGACCCAGTACTTC	CASSFRDQQETQYF
TRBV4-1	NA	TRBJ1-1	14	once	TGCGCCAGCAGCCAAGAGAAGCGCGGGACTGAAGCTTTCTTT	CASSQEKRGTEAFF
TRBV7-9	NA	TRBJ1-2	18	NA	TGTGCCAGCAGCTTAGGTCGGGGTTCGGGGACCCGCGGCTATGGCTACACCTTC	CASSLGRGSGTRGYGYTF
TRBV5-1	NA	TRBJ1-1	14	NA	TGCGCCAGCAGCTTGCGGCAGGGCGGCACTGAAGCTTTCTTT	CASSLRQGGTEAFF
TRBV11-2	TRBD2	TRBJ2-7	14	many	TGTGCCAGCAGCTTTCTAGCGGTCACCTACGAGCAGTACTTC	CASSFLAVTYEQYF
TRBV5-1	TRBD1	TRBJ1-5	14	NA	TGCGCCAGCAGCACCGGGACAGAGAATCAGCCCCAGCATTTT	CASSTGTENQPQHF
TRBV19	NA	TRBJ1-3	17	NA	TGTGCCAGTAGTGGACACCTGGGACGCGACTCTGGAAACACCATATATTTT	CASSGHLGRDSGNTIYF
TRBV5-1	NA	TRBJ2-5	13	NA	TGCGCCAGCAGCGTACAGGGCCGGGAGACCCAGTACTTC	CASSVQGRETQYF
TRBV7-2	NA	TRBJ2-1	15	NA	TGTGCCAGCAGCTTAGCGTCCGGGACTCACAATGAGCAGTTCTTC	CASSLASGTHNEQFF
TRBV2	TRBD1	TRBJ1-5	14	NA	TGTGCCAGCAGTGAAGGACAGGGGAATCAGCCCCAGCATTTT	CASSEGQGNQPQHF